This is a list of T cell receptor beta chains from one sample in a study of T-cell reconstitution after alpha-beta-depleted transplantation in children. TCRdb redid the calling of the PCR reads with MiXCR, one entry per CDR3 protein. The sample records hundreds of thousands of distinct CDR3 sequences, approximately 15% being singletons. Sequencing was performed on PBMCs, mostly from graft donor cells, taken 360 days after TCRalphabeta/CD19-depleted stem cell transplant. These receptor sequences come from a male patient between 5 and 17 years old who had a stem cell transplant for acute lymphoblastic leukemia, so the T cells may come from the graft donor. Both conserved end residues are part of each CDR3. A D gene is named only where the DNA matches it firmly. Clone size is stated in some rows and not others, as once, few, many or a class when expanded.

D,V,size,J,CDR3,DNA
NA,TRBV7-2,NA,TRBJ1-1,CASSVPGARNTEAFF,TGTGCCAGCAGCGTCCCAGGGGCGCGGAACACTGAAGCTTTCTTT
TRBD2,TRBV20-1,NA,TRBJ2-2,CSARGWAGTSGRSKNTGELFF,TGCAGTGCTAGAGGATGGGCGGGGACTAGCGGGAGGAGTAAGAACACCGGGGAGCTGTTTTTT
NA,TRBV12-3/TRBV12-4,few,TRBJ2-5,CASRLGAQGETQYF,TGTGCCAGTCGACTGGGGGCGCAGGGAGAGACCCAGTACTTC
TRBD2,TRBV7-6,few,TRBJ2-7,CASGKGRGGYEQYF,TGTGCCAGCGGAAAGGGACGCGGGGGCTACGAGCAGTACTTC
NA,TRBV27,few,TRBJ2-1,CASSLSLRGVRRLYNEQFF,TGTGCCAGCAGTTTATCTCTGCGCGGGGTCAGGAGGCTCTACAATGAGCAGTTCTTC
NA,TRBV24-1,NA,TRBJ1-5,CATSDAAVNQPQHF,TGTGCCACCAGTGATGCCGCTGTTAATCAGCCCCAGCATTTT
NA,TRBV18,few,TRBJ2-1,CASSLGQRETFYNEQFF,TGTGCCAGCTCGTTGGGACAGCGGGAGACCTTCTACAATGAGCAGTTCTTC
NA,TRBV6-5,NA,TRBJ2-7,CASSYSTVFSYEQYF,TGTGCCAGCAGTTACTCGACTGTTTTCTCCTACGAGCAGTACTTC
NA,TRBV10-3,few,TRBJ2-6,CAISEGRSGANVLTF,TGTGCCATCAGTGAGGGGCGTTCCGGGGCCAACGTCCTGACTTTC
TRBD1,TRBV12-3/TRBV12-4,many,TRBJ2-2,CASTETGPTGELFF,TGTGCCAGCACCGAGACAGGGCCAACCGGGGAGCTGTTTTTT
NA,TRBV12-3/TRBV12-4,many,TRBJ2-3,CASRSDTQYF,TGTGCCAGCCGTTCCGATACGCAGTATTTT
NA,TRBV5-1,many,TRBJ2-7,CASSFTDSAYEQYF,TGCGCCAGCAGCTTTACGGACAGCGCTTACGAGCAGTACTTC
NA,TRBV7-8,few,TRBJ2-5,CASSQYRQPEIQETQYF,TGTGCCAGCAGCCAATACCGACAGCCGGAGATCCAAGAGACCCAGTACTTC
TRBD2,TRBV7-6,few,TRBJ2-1,CASSSRLAGVWEQFF,TGTGCCAGCAGCTCCCGACTAGCGGGAGTCTGGGAGCAGTTCTTC
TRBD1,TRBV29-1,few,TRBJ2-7,CSAWTGGIYEQYF,TGCAGCGCATGGACAGGGGGCATCTACGAGCAGTACTTC
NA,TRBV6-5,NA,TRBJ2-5,CASSYTIGRETQYF,TGTGCCAGCAGTTACACTATAGGGCGAGAGACCCAGTACTTC
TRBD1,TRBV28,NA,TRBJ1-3,CASSRGQGARNTIYF,TGTGCCAGCAGCAGGGGACAGGGGGCGAGGAACACCATATATTTT
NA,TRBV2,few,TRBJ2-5,CASSESLLSQYF,TGTGCCAGCAGTGAATCTCTGCTTTCCCAGTACTTC
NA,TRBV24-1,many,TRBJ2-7,CATSDLIAAYSYEQYF,TGTGCCACCAGTGATTTGATAGCGGCCTACTCCTACGAGCAGTACTTC
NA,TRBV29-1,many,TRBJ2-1,CSVVRVLSRGSSYNEQFF,TGCAGCGTTGTTCGGGTACTCTCAAGAGGAAGCTCCTACAATGAGCAGTTCTTC
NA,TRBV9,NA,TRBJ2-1,CASSVGGTRWNEQFF,TGTGCCAGCAGCGTAGGAGGGACGCGGTGGAATGAGCAGTTCTTC
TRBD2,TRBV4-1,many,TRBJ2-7,CASSQGLAGTYEQYF,TGCGCCAGCAGCCAAGGCCTAGCGGGAACGTACGAGCAGTACTTC
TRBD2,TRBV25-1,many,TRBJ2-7,CASSGPGTSGYSYEQYF,TGTGCCAGCAGTGGCCCCGGGACTAGCGGATACTCCTACGAGCAGTACTTC
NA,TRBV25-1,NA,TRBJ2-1,CASSGGLRTEQFF,TGTGCCAGCAGTGGGGGCCTAAGAACTGAGCAGTTCTTC
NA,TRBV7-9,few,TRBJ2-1,CASSLEVRAGEQFF,TGTGCCAGCAGCTTAGAAGTACGGGCGGGTGAGCAGTTCTTC
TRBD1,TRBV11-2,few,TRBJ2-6,CASSFRGRWTSGANVLTF,TGTGCCAGCAGCTTCAGGGGGCGGTGGACCTCTGGGGCCAACGTCCTGACTTTC
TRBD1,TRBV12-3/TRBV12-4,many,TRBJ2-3,CASSLEQGLDTQYF,TGTGCCAGCAGTTTAGAACAGGGGTTGGATACGCAGTATTTT
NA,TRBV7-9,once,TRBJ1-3,CASSSVGVDSGNTIYF,TGTGCCAGCAGCTCCGTTGGCGTGGACTCTGGAAACACCATATATTTT
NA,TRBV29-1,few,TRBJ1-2,CSVEDLGQYGYTF,TGCAGCGTTGAAGATTTGGGACAATATGGCTACACCTTC
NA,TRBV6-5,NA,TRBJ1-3,CASSYSVTGGNTIYF,TGTGCCAGCAGTTACTCGGTGACAGGTGGAAACACCATATATTTT
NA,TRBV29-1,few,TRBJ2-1,CSVEGNGLYNEQFF,TGCAGCGTTGAAGGTAACGGGCTATACAATGAGCAGTTCTTC
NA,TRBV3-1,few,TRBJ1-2,CASARGQGKIYGYTF,TGTGCCAGCGCCAGAGGGCAGGGGAAAATCTATGGCTACACCTTC
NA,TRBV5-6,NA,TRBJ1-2,CASSLGVYGYTF,TGTGCCAGCAGCTTGGGCGTTTATGGCTACACCTTC
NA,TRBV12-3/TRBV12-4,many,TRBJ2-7,CASSLAPYEQYF,TGTGCCAGCAGTTTAGCCCCCTACGAGCAGTACTTC
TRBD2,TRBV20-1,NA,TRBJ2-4,CSATSGISRAKNIQYF,TGCAGTGCTACTAGCGGGATTAGTAGGGCCAAAAACATTCAGTACTTC
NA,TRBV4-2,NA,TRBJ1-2,CASSRETHQGIYGYTF,TGTGCCAGCAGCCGGGAGACCCACCAGGGCATCTATGGCTACACCTTC
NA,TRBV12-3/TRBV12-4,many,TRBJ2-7,CASSLTGGGYEQYF,TGTGCCAGCAGTTTAACAGGAGGGGGTTACGAGCAGTACTTC
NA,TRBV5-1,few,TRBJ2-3,CASRKLGPDTQYF,TGCGCCAGCAGGAAATTAGGTCCAGATACGCAGTATTTT
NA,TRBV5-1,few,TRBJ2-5,CASSFRIQETQYF,TGCGCCAGCAGCTTTCGGATACAAGAGACCCAGTACTTC
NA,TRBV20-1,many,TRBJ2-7,CSARLFYEQYF,TGCAGTGCGAGACTTTTCTACGAGCAGTACTTC
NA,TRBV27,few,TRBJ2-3,CASSFYGGVTDTQYF,TGTGCCAGCAGCTTTTATGGCGGGGTCACAGATACGCAGTATTTT
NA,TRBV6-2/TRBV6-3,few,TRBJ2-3,CASSFQRANTDTQYF,TGTGCCAGCAGTTTCCAGCGGGCTAACACAGATACGCAGTATTTT
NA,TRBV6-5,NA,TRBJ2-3,CASSYSGPPRAHTQYF,TGTGCCAGCAGTTACTCGGGGCCCCCTCGGGCACATACGCAGTATTTT
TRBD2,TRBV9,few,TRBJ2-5,CASSARLAITGETQYF,TGTGCCAGCAGCGCCAGACTAGCGATTACGGGAGAGACCCAGTACTTC
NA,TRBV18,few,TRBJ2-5,CASSLSGAETQYF,TGTGCCAGCTCACTCTCAGGGGCGGAGACCCAGTACTTC
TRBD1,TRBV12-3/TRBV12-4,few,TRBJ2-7,CASSLAPGGRYEQYF,TGTGCCAGCAGTTTAGCGCCAGGGGGCAGGTACGAGCAGTACTTC
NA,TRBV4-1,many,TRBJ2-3,CASSVRERDTQYF,TGCGCCAGCAGCGTTCGGGAGAGGGATACGCAGTATTTT
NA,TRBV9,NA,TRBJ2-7,CASSVIDGAGWEQYF,TGTGCCAGCAGCGTGATTGACGGGGCGGGATGGGAGCAGTACTTC